The T cell receptor (beta chain) under discussion was sequenced for a study of PD-1 and CTLA-4 blockade in melanoma. The germline V gene has CDR1 SGHAT and CDR2 FQNNGV. Trimming at V came to 6 bases and at J to 2 bases, leaving 12 bases not matched to a gene. CDR3 length: 16 amino acids. Profiled with immunoSEQ multiplex PCR; TCRdb holds only in-frame clones, not every one. Of 15,000 to 20,000 clones in the sample, more than 65% are singletons; the top ten hold about 15%. The chain employs TRBV11-2 and TRBJ1-1; 7 nucleotides align to TRBD1. The receptor was isolated from a human donor with melanoma. The sequences come from CD8+ T cells from peripheral blood, collected before anti-PD-1 treatment. CDR3 region: CASRAQPGQLNTEAFF. CDR3 DNA: TGTGCCAGCAGAGCCCAACCGGGACAGCTCAACACTGAAGCTTTCTTT.